This TCR beta chain originates from a study of blood T cell repertoires in COVID-19. Study context: Some COVID-19 samples were acute and others convalescent; all came from the United States, Italy and Spain. The analysed material was cDNA or gDNA that came from T cells, B-cell-depleted T cells, or PBMCs.

Assay used: immunoSEQ multiplex PCR; TCRdb lists only in-frame clones, some missing. In the table there are some 100,000 clones, 91% of which are singletons. CDR1 is SGHRS, CDR2 YFSETQ, per germline. V shed 4 bases, J shed 6 bases, and the junction held 7 bases outside the gene matches. The CDR3 runs 13 residues. This rearrangement joins TRBV5-1 to TRBJ2-7; 7 bases line up with TRBD1. This TCR was sampled from a human donor with active COVID-19. The donor label of this sample is uncertain. Sequenced: peripheral blood. The CDR3 protein is CASSLDRVPEQYF. DNA of the CDR3: TGCGCCAGCAGCCTTGACAGGGTGCCCGAGCAGTACTTC. The full variable domain, its missing parts supplied by reference TRBV5-1 and TRBJ2-7, is KAGVTQTPRYLIKTRGQQVTLSCSPISGHRSVSWYQQTPGQGLQFLFEYFSETQRNKGNFPGRFSGRQFSNSRSEMNVSTLELGDSALYLCASSLDRVPEQYFGPGTRLTVT.